These 4 T cell receptor beta chains share one sample of origin, sequenced in a study of OX40 agonist ivuxolimab in advanced cancers. Produced via immunoSEQ multiplex PCR; TCRdb's table is partial and in-frame only. Of tens of thousands of clones listed, about 91% are singletons. The sequencing here drew on CD4+ or CD8+ T cells sorted from blood, taken in a trial of the OX40 agonist ivuxolimab. The origin of the receptors is an adult with an advanced solid tumor such as melanoma, head and neck, liver or kidney cancer.

The chain has TRBV27 and TRBJ2-7; 8 bases map to TRBD2. Germline-derived CDR1 and CDR2 are MNHEY and SMNVEV (reference sequence). V was pared by 3 bases and J by 2 bases, with 9 bases of the junction left unmatched. This CDR3 is built from 16 residues. The CDR3: CASSLLLADGPYEQYF. The DNA for the CDR3 is TGTGCCAGCAGTTTGTTACTAGCGGACGGACCCTACGAGCAGTACTTC.

J is TRBJ2-1 and V is TRBV7-2; 12 bases fit TRBD2. The V gene end was trimmed by 0 bases and the J gene end by 9 bases; junction bases not matched to a gene: 6. CDR1 is SGHTA and CDR2 is FQGNSA in the germline V gene. The CDR3 loop spans 16 amino acids. The CDR3 protein is CASSLAATSGSREQFF. Here the CDR3 DNA reads TGTGCCAGCAGCTTAGCGGCGACTAGCGGGAGTCGTGAGCAGTTCTTC. Looking up the rest from reference TRBV7-2 and TRBJ2-1 gives the full variable domain: GAGVSQSPSNKVTEKGKDVELRCDPISGHTALYWYRQSLGQGLEFLIYFQGNSAPDKSGLPSDRFSAERTGGSVSTLTIQRTQQEDSAVYLCASSLAATSGSREQFFGPGTRLTVL.

This chain uses TRBV18 with TRBJ2-3; D possibly corresponds to TRBD1 (6 bases). CDR3 size: 20 residues. Trimming removed 2 bases from V and 6 bases from J, with 30 bases in between. The germline CDR1 and CDR2 sequences are KGHSH and LQKENI. CDR3 coding DNA: TGTGCCAGCTCACCAATCATGCGGACAGACGCCGATGTGAACGGGGATACGCAGTATTTT. Translated, it gives CASSPIMRTDADVNGDTQYF.

This chain joins TRBV7-2 and TRBJ2-2; D possibly corresponds to TRBD2 (7 bases). Trimming took off 7 bases at V and 1 base at J, with 13 bases between the two ends. Germline CDR1 reads SGHTA; CDR2 reads FQGNSA. This CDR3 is 15 amino acids long. The DNA of the CDR3 is TGTGCCAGCACGAGGGGGGGTGTGAACACCGGGGAGCTGTTTTTT. Protein: CASTRGGVNTGELFF.